This T cell receptor beta chain was obtained from a study of blood T cell repertoires in COVID-19. Study-wide context: Acute and convalescent COVID-19 specimens originated in the United States, Italy and Spain. In each case, the material was cDNA or gDNA derived from T cells, B-cell-depleted T cells, or PBMCs.

The repertoire was sequenced with immunoSEQ multiplex PCR; TCRdb's copy has only in-frame clones and lacks some. The data show fewer than 250,000 clones, with roughly 88% seen just once and roughly 14% held by the top ten. Enrolled through a virtual design, the participants were between 18 and 89 years of age and came from about two dozen US areas. Participant-reported clinical history was the basis for cohort assignment. This CDR3 has 15 residues. Trimming removed 0 bases from V and 5 bases from J, with 13 bases in between. Per the germline V gene, CDR1 is MNHEY and CDR2 is SVGAGI. Sequencing input: PBMCs or T cells enriched from blood (not recorded which). This clonotype was obtained from a woman aged 45-65 years with acute COVID-19. V usage is TRBV6-5 and J usage is TRBJ2-5, with D maybe TRBD2 (6 bases). For the CDR3, the DNA is TGTGCCAGCAGTTACTCGGGCCTAGCGTCGGAGACCCAGTACTTC. Encoded protein: CASSYSGLASETQYF.